The next 15 T cell receptor beta chains were all read from a single sample in a study of shared clonotypes between healthy human individuals (dated by TCRdb to the early 2020s). The library was made by the immunoSEQ multiplex PCR assay. TCRdb took this table from immuneACCESS and kept in-frame rearrangements with V and J called. Such tables lack part of the clones; where checked against another copy, unresolved V genes explain under half of the gap, and the rest is unexplained. Here the sample has around 620,000 clones; 85% to 95% occur a single time. The ten largest account for about 0.11% of the sample. CD8 naive samples were CD45RO-negative cells positively selected for CCR7, giving a CD45RA+CCR7+ population that excluded TemRA cells. The sequencing sample was made of naive CD8+ T cells sorted from blood. Taken with the paper, the label for cell subset or site translates to: CD45RA+CCR7+. Source of these receptors: a young woman in good health.

This clone was picked up a small number of times. The chain has TRBV11-2 and TRBJ1-2; D call uncertain. Germline V gives CDR1 SGHAT, CDR2 FQNNGV. The CDR3 has 14 amino acids. Between the trimmed V and J ends, which lost 1 base and 2 bases, there was a span of 8 bases. Here the CDR3 reads CASSLGGSNYGYTF. DNA for the CDR3: TGTGCCAGCAGCTTAGGTGGCAGCAACTATGGCTACACCTTC. Variable domain in full (rest from reference TRBV11-2 and TRBJ1-2): EAGVAQSPRYKIIEKRQSVAFWCNPISGHATLYWYQQILGQGPKLLIQFQNNGVVDDSQLPKDRFSAERLKGVDSTLKIQPAKLEDSAVYLCASSLGGSNYGYTFGSGTRLTVV.

The chain recombines TRBV29-1 with TRBJ2-1; the match to TRBD2 covers 7 bases. The trim removed 7 bases at V and 0 bases at J, leaving 9 bases unmatched. The CDR3 loop spans 15 amino acids. Germline loops: CDR1 SQVTM, CDR2 ANQGSEA. The CDR3 protein is CSAGGGKFSYNEQFF. Here the CDR3 DNA reads TGCAGCGCCGGGGGAGGGAAATTCTCCTACAATGAGCAGTTCTTC.

This clone has a handful of counts. V and J are TRBV7-9 and TRBJ1-1, with D perhaps TRBD1 (5 bases). This CDR3 is built from 15 residues. Trimming took 4 bases from V and 1 from J, leaving 13 bases between them. Germline V gene data show CDR1 as SEHNR and CDR2 as FQNEAQ (reference sequence). The CDR3 coding sequence is TGTGCCAGCAGCTCTACCCCGGGACGGAACACTGAAGCTTTCTTT. Translating gives CASSSTPGRNTEAFF.

V usage is TRBV15 and J usage is TRBJ1-1; D ambiguous. Germline V lookup: CDR1 LNHNV, CDR2 YYDKDF (reference sequence). V was shortened by 11 bases and J by 4 bases, with 14 bases between the two germline ends. The CDR3 is made up of 12 amino acids. The CDR3 nucleotides are TGTGCCTCGAGGGCCTGGGGCACTGAAGCTTTCTTT. Its protein product is CASRAWGTEAFF.

This chain joins TRBV28 and TRBJ2-1, with 10 bases identical to TRBD2. The CDR3 consists of 14 residues. Germline values: CDR1 MDHEN, CDR2 SYDVKM. Losses at the gene ends were 6 bases for V and 12 bases for J; bases not matched to a gene: 11. The CDR3 DNA follows: TGTGCCAGCAGCGGAGATGGACTAGCGGCAACGCAGTTCTTC. This sequence encodes CASSGDGLAATQFF.

V is TRBV27 and J is TRBJ2-7; the match to TRBD2 covers 9 bases. The CDR3 is made up of 15 amino acids. V was clipped by 10 bases and J by 0 bases; unmatched bases: 10. Germline V gene sequence: CDR1 MNHEY, CDR2 SMNVEV (reference sequence). The CDR3 reads CATSLDSGSSYEQYF. The CDR3 DNA follows: TGTGCCACCTCGCTTGATAGCGGGAGCTCCTACGAGCAGTACTTC.

The V and J genes are TRBV11-1 and TRBJ2-1; D might be TRBD2 (5 bases). The CDR3 contains 13 residues. V lost 3 bases and J 5 bases, leaving 8 bases between the germline ends. Looked up from germline, CDR1 is SGHAT and CDR2 is FQDESV (reference sequence). This CDR3 is CASSFERNNEQFF. Here the CDR3 DNA reads TGTGCCAGCAGCTTCGAGCGGAACAATGAGCAGTTCTTC.

The chain joins TRBV2 to TRBJ2-4, with TRBD1 matching 7 bases. CDR3 length: 14 amino acids. Looked up from germline, CDR1 is SNHLY and CDR2 is FYNNEI. V gave up 3 bases and J gave up 5 bases; unmatched junction bases: 4. CDR3 region: CASSDRQGQNIQYF. The CDR3 nucleotides are TGTGCCAGCAGTGATAGACAGGGACAAAACATTCAGTACTTC. The full variable domain, rest sourced from reference TRBV2 and TRBJ2-4, is EPEVTQTPSHQVTQMGQEVILRCVPISNHLYFYWYRQILGQKVEFLVSFYNNEISEKSEIFDDQFSVERPDGSNFTLKIRSTKLEDSAMYFCASSDRQGQNIQYFGAGTRLSVL.

The genes are TRBV4-2 and TRBJ1-1, with a tentative D call TRBD1 (5 bases). V was clipped by 0 bases and J by 8 bases, with 13 bases between them. CDR1 and CDR2 (germline): LGHNA, YNFKEQ. The CDR3 is 14 residues long. The CDR3 bases are TGTGCCAGCAGCCAAGATTTCGGAGGGACCGAAGCTTTCTTT. Translated, it gives CASSQDFGGTEAFF.

V gene TRBV11-1 combines with J gene TRBJ2-1; perhaps TRBD2 as D (6 bases). Germline loops: CDR1 SGHAT, CDR2 FQDESV (reference sequence). The V gene lost 2 bases and the J gene lost 5 bases, with 13 bases spanning the gap. The CDR3 is 15 amino acids. The CDR3: CASSLRSGRDNEQFF. The CDR3 DNA is TGTGCCAGCAGCTTACGTAGCGGCCGGGACAATGAGCAGTTCTTC.

The gene calls are TRBV19 and TRBJ2-7, with TRBD2 matching 10 bases. The CDR3 length is 15 residues. Germline trimming cut 5 bases from V and 5 bases from J; bases unmatched to any gene: 9. Germline lookup yields CDR1 LNHDA and CDR2 SQIVND (reference sequence). CDR3 sequence: CASSPRLAGGHEQYF. The CDR3 bases are TGTGCCAGTAGTCCCCGATTAGCGGGAGGCCACGAGCAGTACTTC.

The chain recombines TRBV19 with TRBJ2-5; 12 bases line up with TRBD2. The CDR3 loop spans 15 amino acids. The junction had 3 bases not matched to a gene; V was cut back by 3 bases and J by 4 bases. The germline CDR1 and CDR2 sequences are LNHDA and SQIVND (reference sequence). CDR3 loop: CASSITSGRRETQYF. CDR3 sequence (DNA): TGTGCCAGTAGTATTACTAGCGGGAGGAGAGAGACCCAGTACTTC.

The CDR3 DNA reads as TGTGCCAGCAGCCAAGATTACATTTCTAGCGGGAGGATGGAGACCCAGTACTTC. Its translation: CASSQDYISSGRMETQYF. This chain connects TRBV4-2 to TRBJ2-5; 11 nucleotides line up with TRBD2. V shed 0 bases, J shed 5 bases, and the junction held 11 bases outside the gene matches. This CDR3 has 18 residues. Per germline, CDR1 LGHNA and CDR2 YNFKEQ.

The chain uses TRBV6-1 and TRBJ1-2, with 12 positions matching TRBD1. The germline CDR1 and CDR2 sequences are MNHNS and SASEGT. The V and J ends lost 8 bases and 3 bases, in that order; junction bases with no gene match: 7. CDR3 size: 15 residues. CDR3 in DNA: TGTGCCAGCTCCCGGGACAGGGGGCAGGACTATGGCTACACCTTC. Translation gives CASSRDRGQDYGYTF.

This chain connects TRBV28 to TRBJ2-7; 10 bases are a match to TRBD2. The V gene end was trimmed by 5 bases and the J gene end by 3 bases; junction bases not matched to a gene: 7. CDR3 size: 15 residues. Germline V gene lookup returns CDR1 MDHEN and CDR2 SYDVKM. As DNA, the CDR3 is TGTGCCAGCAGTCCCCTGACTAGCGGGTACTACGAGCAGTACTTC. This gives the protein CASSPLTSGYYEQYF.